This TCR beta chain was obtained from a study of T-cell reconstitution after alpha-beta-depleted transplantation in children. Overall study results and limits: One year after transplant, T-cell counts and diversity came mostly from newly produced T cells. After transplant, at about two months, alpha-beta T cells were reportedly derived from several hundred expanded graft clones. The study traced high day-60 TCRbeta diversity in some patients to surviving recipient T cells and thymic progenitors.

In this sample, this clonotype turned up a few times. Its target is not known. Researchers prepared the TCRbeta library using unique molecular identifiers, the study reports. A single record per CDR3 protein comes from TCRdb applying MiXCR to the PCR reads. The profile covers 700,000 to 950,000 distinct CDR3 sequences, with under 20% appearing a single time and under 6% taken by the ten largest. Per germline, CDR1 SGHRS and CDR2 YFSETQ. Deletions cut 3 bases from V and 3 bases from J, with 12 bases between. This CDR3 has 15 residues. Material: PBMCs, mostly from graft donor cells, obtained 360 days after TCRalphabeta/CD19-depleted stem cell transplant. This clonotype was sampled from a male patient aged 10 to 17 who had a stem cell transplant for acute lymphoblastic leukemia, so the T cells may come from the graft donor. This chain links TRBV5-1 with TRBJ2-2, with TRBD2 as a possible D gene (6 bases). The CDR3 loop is CASSSRGTDTGELFF. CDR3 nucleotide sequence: TGCGCCAGCAGCTCACGGGGGACGGACACCGGGGAGCTGTTTTTT. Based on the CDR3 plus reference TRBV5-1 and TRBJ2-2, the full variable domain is KAGVTQTPRYLIKTRGQQVTLSCSPISGHRSVSWYQQTPGQGLQFLFEYFSETQRNKGNFPGRFSGRQFSNSRSEMNVSTLELGDSALYLCASSSRGTDTGELFFGEGSRLTVL.